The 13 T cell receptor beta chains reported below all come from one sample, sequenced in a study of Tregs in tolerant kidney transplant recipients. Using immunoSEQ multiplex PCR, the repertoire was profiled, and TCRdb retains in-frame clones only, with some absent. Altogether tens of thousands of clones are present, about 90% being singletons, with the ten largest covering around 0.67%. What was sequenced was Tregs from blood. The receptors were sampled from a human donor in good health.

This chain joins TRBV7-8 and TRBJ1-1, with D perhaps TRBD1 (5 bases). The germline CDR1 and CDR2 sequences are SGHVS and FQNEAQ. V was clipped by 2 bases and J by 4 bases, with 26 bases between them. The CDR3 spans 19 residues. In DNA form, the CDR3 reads TGTGCCAGCAGCTTATTAGACTTGGGACGGATCATTTGGGGCACTGAAGCTTTCTTT. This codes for CASSLLDLGRIIWGTEAFF.

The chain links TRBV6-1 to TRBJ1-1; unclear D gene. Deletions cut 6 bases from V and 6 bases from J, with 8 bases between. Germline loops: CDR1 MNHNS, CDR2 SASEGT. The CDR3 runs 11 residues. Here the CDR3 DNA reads TGTGCCAGCAGGGGAGGCGCTGAAGCTTTCTTT. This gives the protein CASRGGAEAFF.

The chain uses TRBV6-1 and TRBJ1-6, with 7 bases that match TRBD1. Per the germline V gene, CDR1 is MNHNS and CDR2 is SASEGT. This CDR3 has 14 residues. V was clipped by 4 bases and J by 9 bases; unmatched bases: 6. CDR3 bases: TGTGCCAGCAGTGTACAGGGGTTGAGTTCACCCCTCCACTTT. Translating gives CASSVQGLSSPLHF.

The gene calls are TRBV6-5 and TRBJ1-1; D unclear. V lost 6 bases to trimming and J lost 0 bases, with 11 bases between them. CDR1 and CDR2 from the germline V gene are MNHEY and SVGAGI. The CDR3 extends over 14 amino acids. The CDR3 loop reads CASSRRQLNTEAFF. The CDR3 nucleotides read TGTGCCAGCAGCCGCCGACAACTGAACACTGAAGCTTTCTTT.

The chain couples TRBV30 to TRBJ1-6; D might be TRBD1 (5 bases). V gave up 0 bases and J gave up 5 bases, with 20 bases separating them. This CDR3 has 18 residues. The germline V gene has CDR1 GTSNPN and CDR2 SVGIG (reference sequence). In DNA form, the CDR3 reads TGTGCCTGGAGTGTAGTATGGTCAGGGAGCTCGAATAATTCACCCCTCCACTTT. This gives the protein CAWSVVWSGSSNNSPLHF.

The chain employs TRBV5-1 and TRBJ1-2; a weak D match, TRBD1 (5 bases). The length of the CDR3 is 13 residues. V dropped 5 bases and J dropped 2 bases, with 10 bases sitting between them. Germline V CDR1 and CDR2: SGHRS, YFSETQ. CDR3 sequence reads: CASSEGTNYGYTF. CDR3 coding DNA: TGCGCCAGCAGTGAAGGGACGAACTATGGCTACACCTTC.

CDR3 sequence reads: CASSLGGGNTEAFF. The CDR3 DNA is TGTGCCAGCAGCTTGGGGGGTGGCAACACTGAAGCTTTCTTT. This rearrangement joins TRBV5-5 to TRBJ1-1; D call uncertain. This CDR3 spans 14 amino acids. Germline CDR1 SGHKS, CDR2 YYEKEE (reference sequence). Trimming removed 0 bases from V and 2 bases from J, with 8 bases in between.

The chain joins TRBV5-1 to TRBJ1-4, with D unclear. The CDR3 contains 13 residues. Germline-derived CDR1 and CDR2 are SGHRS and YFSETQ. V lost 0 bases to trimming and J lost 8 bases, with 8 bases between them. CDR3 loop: CASSLEVTEKLFF. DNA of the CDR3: TGCGCCAGCAGCTTGGAGGTTACCGAAAAACTGTTTTTT.

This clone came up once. The CDR3, as DNA: TGTGCCAGCAGCGCAGGACTGGGGGCGGCGGGGTACAATGAGCAGTTCTTC. Translating gives CASSAGLGAAGYNEQFF. The chain carries TRBV13 and TRBJ2-1, with D possibly being TRBD1 or TRBD2 (6 bases each). V lost 5 bases, J lost 4 bases, and 21 bases lay in between. This CDR3 comprises 17 residues. CDR1 is PRHDT, CDR2 FYEKMQ, per germline (reference sequence).

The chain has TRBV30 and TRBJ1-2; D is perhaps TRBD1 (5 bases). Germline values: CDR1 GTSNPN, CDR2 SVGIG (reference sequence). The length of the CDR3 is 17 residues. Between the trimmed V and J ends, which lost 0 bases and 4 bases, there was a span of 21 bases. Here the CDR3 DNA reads TGTGCCTGGAGTGTATTGGGGACCTTAAGGGGCACCTATGGCTACACCTTC. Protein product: CAWSVLGTLRGTYGYTF.

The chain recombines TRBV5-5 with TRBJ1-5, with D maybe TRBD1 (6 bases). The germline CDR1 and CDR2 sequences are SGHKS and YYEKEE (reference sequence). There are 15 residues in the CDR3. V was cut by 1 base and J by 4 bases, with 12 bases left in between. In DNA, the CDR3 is TGTGCCAGCAGCTTGTTACAGGGAAGGAATCAGCCCCAGCATTTT. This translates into CASSLLQGRNQPQHF.

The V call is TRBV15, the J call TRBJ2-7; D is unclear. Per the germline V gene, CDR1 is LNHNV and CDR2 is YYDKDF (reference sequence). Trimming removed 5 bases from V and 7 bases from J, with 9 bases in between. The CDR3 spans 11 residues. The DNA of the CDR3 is TGTGCCACCAGCGCCCTCGGGGAGCAGTACTTC. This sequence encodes CATSALGEQYF.

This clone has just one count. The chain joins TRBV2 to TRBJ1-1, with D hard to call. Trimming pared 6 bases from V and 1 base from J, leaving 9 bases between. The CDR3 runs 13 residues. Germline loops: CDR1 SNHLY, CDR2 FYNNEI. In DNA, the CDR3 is TGTGCCAGCAGCCTGGCAGGGAACACTGAAGCTTTCTTT. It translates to CASSLAGNTEAFF.